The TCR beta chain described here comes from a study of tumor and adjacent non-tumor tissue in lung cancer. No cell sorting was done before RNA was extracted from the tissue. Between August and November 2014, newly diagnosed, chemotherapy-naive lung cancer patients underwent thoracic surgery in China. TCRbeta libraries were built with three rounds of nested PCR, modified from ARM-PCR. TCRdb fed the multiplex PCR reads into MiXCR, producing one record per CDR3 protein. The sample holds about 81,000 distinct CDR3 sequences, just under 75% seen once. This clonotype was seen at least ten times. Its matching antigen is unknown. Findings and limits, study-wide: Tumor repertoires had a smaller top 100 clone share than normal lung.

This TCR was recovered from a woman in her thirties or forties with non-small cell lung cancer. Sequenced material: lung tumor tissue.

This CDR3 reads CASSLRLQETQYF. The CDR3 DNA is TGTGCCAGCAGTTTGAGGTTACAAGAGACCCAGTACTTC. The rearrangement links TRBV28 to TRBJ2-5, with D unresolved. The CDR3 covers 13 residues. Per the germline V gene, CDR1 is MDHEN and CDR2 is SYDVKM. V shed 3 bases and J shed 2 bases, with 7 bases lying between them.